This T cell receptor (beta chain) emerged from a study of T cell changes during pregnancy in multiple sclerosis. The V gene end was trimmed by 5 bases and the J gene end by 4 bases; junction bases not matched to a gene: 4. CDR1 is LGHNA, CDR2 YSLEER, per germline. The CDR3 loop spans 16 amino acids. TCRdb's table, derived via immunoSEQ multiplex PCR, lists solely in-frame clones and lacks some. The sample lists about 40,000 clones; roughly 90% were seen once. The V call is TRBV4-3, the J call TRBJ2-2; 13 nucleotides agree with TRBD2. The sample consisted of CD4+ T cells from peripheral blood mononuclear cells, taken before pregnancy. The TCR sequence derives from a female donor with multiple sclerosis, enrolled in a pregnancy study. Here the CDR3 reads CASSETSGGATGELFF. As DNA, the CDR3 is TGCGCCAGCAGCGAAACTAGCGGGGGGGCCACCGGGGAGCTGTTTTTT.